A selection of T cell receptor beta chains follows, all from one sample in a study of T cell changes during pregnancy in multiple sclerosis. Clones were sequenced by immunoSEQ multiplex PCR, and TCRdb holds only the in-frame ones, with some missing. Here the sample spans around 60,000 clones, 95% to 97% being singletons. The sequencing used CD8+ T cells from peripheral blood mononuclear cells, collected after pregnancy. The receptors here all came from a female donor with multiple sclerosis, enrolled in a pregnancy study. Both conserved end residues are part of each CDR3. Fields, in order: J gene, V gene, D gene, clone size, CDR3 DNA, CDR3 protein. A D gene is named only where the DNA matches it firmly. Only part of the rows carry a size: once, few, many, or a class if the clone is expanded.

J: TRBJ2-7; V: TRBV15; D: TRBD2; size: once; DNA: TGTGCCACCAGCAATCCCAGCGGGGCCTACGAGCAGTACTTC; CDR3: CATSNPSGAYEQYF
J: TRBJ2-7; V: TRBV11-3; D: .; size: .; DNA: TGTGCCATAGAGGGTAGCGTCTACGAGCAGTACTTC; CDR3: CAIEGSVYEQYF
J: TRBJ2-1; V: TRBV13; D: TRBD1; size: .; DNA: TGTGCCAGCAGCTTAACAGGGGGCCTCTACAATGAGCAGTTCTTC; CDR3: CASSLTGGLYNEQFF
J: TRBJ2-7; V: TRBV2; D: TRBD2; size: .; DNA: TGTGCCACGGGAGGACTAGCGGGAGACGAGCAGTACTTC; CDR3: CATGGLAGDEQYF
J: TRBJ2-7; V: TRBV7-9; D: .; size: .; DNA: TGTGCCAGCAGCTTCCGGGACAACCCCTACGAGCAGTACTTC; CDR3: CASSFRDNPYEQYF
J: TRBJ2-3; V: TRBV28; D: .; size: .; DNA: TGTGCCAGCAGTTTTATGACGGGAATGGTTGCAGATACGCAGTATTTT; CDR3: CASSFMTGMVADTQYF
J: TRBJ2-2; V: TRBV9; D: TRBD1; size: .; DNA: TGTGCCAGCCATCCCGCCGGGACAGGGTACACCGGGGAGCTGTTTTTT; CDR3: CASHPAGTGYTGELFF
J: TRBJ1-2; V: TRBV12-2; D: .; size: once; DNA: TGTGCAAGTCGCTTAGCCGGGACAGGGCCCACTAACTATGGCTACACCTTC; CDR3: CASRLAGTGPTNYGYTF
J: TRBJ1-4; V: TRBV19; D: .; size: .; DNA: TGTGCCAGTAGTACGACAGGAGATGAAAAACTGTTTTTT; CDR3: CASSTTGDEKLFF
J: TRBJ2-7; V: TRBV2; D: TRBD2; size: .; DNA: TGTGCCAGCTATGGGGGGACTAGCGGGAGGAACTACGAGCAGTACTTC; CDR3: CASYGGTSGRNYEQYF
J: TRBJ1-2; V: TRBV25-1; D: .; size: .; DNA: TGTGCCAGCAAGGGACTCCGGAAGGGAACCTTC; CDR3: CASKGLRKGTF
J: TRBJ1-3; V: TRBV7-6; D: .; size: .; DNA: TGTGCCAGCAGCCGCTTGTTACTAAGGGACACCTTCTCTGGAAACACCATATATTTT; CDR3: CASSRLLLRDTFSGNTIYF
J: TRBJ2-1; V: TRBV29-1; D: .; size: once; DNA: TGCAGCGCGGGGTGGGCCTACAATGAGCAGTTCTTC; CDR3: CSAGWAYNEQFF
J: TRBJ1-5; V: TRBV7-8; D: .; size: few; DNA: TGTGCCAGCAGCTCCCAAAGGATGCAGGTATACAATCAGCCCCAGCATTTT; CDR3: CASSSQRMQVYNQPQHF
J: TRBJ2-1; V: TRBV4-1; D: TRBD1; size: .; DNA: TGCGCCAGCAGCCAAGATATCGCAGGGGGCTCCTACAATGAGCAGTTCTTC; CDR3: CASSQDIAGGSYNEQFF
J: TRBJ2-7; V: TRBV28; D: TRBD1; size: .; DNA: TGTGCCAGCAGTTTGGGACAGGGGGCCTACGAGCAGTACTTC; CDR3: CASSLGQGAYEQYF
J: TRBJ1-4; V: TRBV5-6; D: TRBD1; size: .; DNA: TGTGCCAGCAGCTCTCTGGACAGGGGGGATGAAAAACTGTTTTTT; CDR3: CASSSLDRGDEKLFF
J: TRBJ2-3; V: TRBV27; D: TRBD1; size: .; DNA: TGTGCCAGCGCGACAGGGGTTTCCACAGATACGCAGTATTTT; CDR3: CASATGVSTDTQYF
J: TRBJ2-5; V: TRBV5-6; D: .; size: few; DNA: TGTGCCAGCAGCTTGACCCGTCAGTTCCTTTGGGAGACCCAGTACTTC; CDR3: CASSLTRQFLWETQYF
J: TRBJ1-5; V: TRBV21-1; D: .; size: .; DNA: TGTGCCAGCAGCCCGACGGGCGGGTCCCCGCATCAGCCCCAGCATTTT; CDR3: CASSPTGGSPHQPQHF
J: TRBJ2-3; V: TRBV4-2; D: TRBD2; size: .; DNA: TGTGCCAGCAGCCAAGCCGGACTAGCGGGAGGTGCTAGCACAGATACGCAGTATTTT; CDR3: CASSQAGLAGGASTDTQYF
J: TRBJ2-7; V: TRBV18; D: .; size: .; DNA: TGTGCCAGCTCCCCCGAAGGCCGGAGGACTTCAACTTACGAGCAGTACTTC; CDR3: CASSPEGRRTSTYEQYF
J: TRBJ1-1; V: TRBV2; D: TRBD1; size: .; DNA: TGTGCCAGCAGTGACTCTGGTACAGGGGGCAGTGAAGCTTTCTTT; CDR3: CASSDSGTGGSEAFF
J: TRBJ1-2; V: TRBV7-2; D: .; size: .; DNA: TGTGCCAGCAGCTTAGAAGCGTATAACTATGGCTACACCTTC; CDR3: CASSLEAYNYGYTF
J: TRBJ2-1; V: TRBV7-9; D: .; size: .; DNA: TGTGCCAGCAGCCTAGGAGGGCCGGTGCAGTTCTTC; CDR3: CASSLGGPVQFF